This T cell receptor beta chain is from a study of shared clonotypes between healthy human individuals. Study details: Three CD4 naive, three CD4 memory, two CD8 naive and one CD8 memory plate were used per donor.

The CDR3 totals 12 residues. Germline V lookup: CDR1 WSHSY, CDR2 SAAADI. V was cut by 0 bases and J by 7 bases, with 4 bases left in between. Sequencing was performed with immunoSEQ multiplex PCR; in TCRdb, only in-frame clones are kept and a portion is missing. This sample has some 240,000 clones, with under 80% found just once. Donors, without exception, were Caucasian adults residing in Nashville, Tennessee. General study results and limits: The represented genetic and exposure-history diversity was limited by the small number of donors.

With regard to this clone: No antigen is known for it.

The chain carries TRBV10-2 and TRBJ2-1; D gene unclear. The clonotype comes from a man younger than 45 in good health. The sample comprised memory CD4+ T cells sorted from blood. The sample's subset: CD45RA-negative fraction. The CDR3 bases are TGCGCCAGCAGTGAGTCTAGAAATGAGCAGTTCTTC. Its protein product is CASSESRNEQFF.